The subject of this entry is one T cell receptor beta chain. Its antigen is not known. The data were obtained in a study of cytomegalovirus exposure and HLA in healthy donors. Study-level findings and limits: The HLA-A and HLA-B alleles of most subjects were reportedly predicted accurately from TCR beta sequences. Trimming of TCR beta V- and J-genes showed a link, identified in a later analysis, to a missense DCLRE1C variant.

Trimming shortened V by 8 bases and J by 4 bases, and 14 bases separated the two germline ends. Germline values: CDR1 SNHLY, CDR2 FYNNEI. The CDR3 extends over 13 amino acids. Healthy bone marrow donors made up the donors. The PCR was carried out with 60 Vbeta primers and 13 Jbeta primers. Study processing details: Counted up in a later analysis, unique TCR beta chains came to about 80 million, with around 11 million shared. Assay used: immunoSEQ multiplex PCR; TCRdb lists only in-frame clones, some missing. From that table come the V and J calls and clone size; the DNA was used to work out D and trimming. The data show some 65,000 clones, more than 60% seen once.

This TCR was recovered from a woman between 35 and 50 years old in good health and CMV-seropositive. Material: PBMCs. The V and J genes are TRBV2 and TRBJ1-1; possibly TRBD1 for D (6 bases). The CDR3 protein is CASGVGRGTEAFF. In DNA form, the CDR3 reads TGTGCCAGCGGGGTGGGCAGGGGCACTGAAGCTTTCTTT. The whole variable domain, filled in from reference TRBV2 and TRBJ1-1, reads EPEVTQTPSHQVTQMGQEVILRCVPISNHLYFYWYRQILGQKVEFLVSFYNNEISEKSEIFDDQFSVERPDGSNFTLKIRSTKLEDSAMYFCASGVGRGTEAFFGQGTRLTVV.